A single sample gave rise to the 2 T cell receptor beta chains below, sequenced in a study of regulatory T cells in long-lasting Graves disease (dated by TCRdb to the early 2020s). Preparation of the library involved multiplex PCR. TCRdb records Illumina HiSeq 4000 as the sequencer. TCR beta libraries were built with iRepertoire HTBI primers and Arm-PCR amplification of CDR3 regions. TCRdb's own reprocessing of the public reads used fastp at Q25 and MiXCR and kept productive beta chains. Each record represents a unique CDR3 protein, reported with the most common genes and DNA among its rows. This sample holds approximately 490,000 distinct CDR3 sequences; around 15% were observed only once. More than 9% of the sample is taken by the ten largest. The time point label, read with the paper, signifies: newly diagnosed GD, antithyroid drugs for less than 3 months. RNA was extracted from PBMCs in TRIzol for both TCR sequencing and RNA sequencing.

This sample also appeared in a second study, on T cells in Graves' hyperthyroidism and ophthalmopathy.

The starting material was peripheral blood mononuclear cells (PBMCs), obtained at new diagnosis, from a patient treated with antithyroid drugs. These receptors were obtained from a middle-aged man with Graves disease. Donor details come from another sample of the same person, matched by shared clones.

At least ten counts were recorded for this clonotype. The CDR3 here is CSARDRYGGRGGGYTF. The CDR3 DNA reads as TGCAGTGCTAGGGATAGATATGGGGGTCGTGGAGGAGGCTACACCTTC. The chain joins TRBV20-1 to TRBJ1-2; D may be TRBD1 (5 bases). There are 16 residues in the CDR3. Trimming shortened V by 3 bases and J by 8 bases, and 25 bases separated the two germline ends. Germline CDR1 DFQATT, CDR2 SNEGSKA (reference sequence).

Many counts were recorded for this clonotype. The V and J genes are TRBV2 and TRBJ2-5; no clear D. Trimming left V 1 base short and J 7 bases short, with 10 bases between. This CDR3 contains 13 residues. Germline V gene sequence: CDR1 SNHLY, CDR2 FYNNEI. The CDR3 protein is CASSEEVVGTQYF. CDR3 DNA sequence: TGTGCCAGCAGTGAAGAGGTAGTTGGGACCCAGTACTTC.